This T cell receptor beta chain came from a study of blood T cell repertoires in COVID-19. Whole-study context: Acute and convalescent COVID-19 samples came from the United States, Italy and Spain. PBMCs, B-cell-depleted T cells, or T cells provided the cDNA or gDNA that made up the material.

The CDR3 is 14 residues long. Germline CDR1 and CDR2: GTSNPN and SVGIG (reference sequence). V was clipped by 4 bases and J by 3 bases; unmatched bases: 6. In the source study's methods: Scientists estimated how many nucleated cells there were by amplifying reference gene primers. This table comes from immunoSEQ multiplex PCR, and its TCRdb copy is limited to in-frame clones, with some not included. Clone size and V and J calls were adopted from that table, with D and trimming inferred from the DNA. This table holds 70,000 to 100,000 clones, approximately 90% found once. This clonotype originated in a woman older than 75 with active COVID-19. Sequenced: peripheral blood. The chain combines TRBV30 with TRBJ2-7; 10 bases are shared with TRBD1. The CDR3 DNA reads TGTGCCTGGATGGGCCGGGACAGGGGCTACGAGCAGTACTTC. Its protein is CAWMGRDRGYEQYF.